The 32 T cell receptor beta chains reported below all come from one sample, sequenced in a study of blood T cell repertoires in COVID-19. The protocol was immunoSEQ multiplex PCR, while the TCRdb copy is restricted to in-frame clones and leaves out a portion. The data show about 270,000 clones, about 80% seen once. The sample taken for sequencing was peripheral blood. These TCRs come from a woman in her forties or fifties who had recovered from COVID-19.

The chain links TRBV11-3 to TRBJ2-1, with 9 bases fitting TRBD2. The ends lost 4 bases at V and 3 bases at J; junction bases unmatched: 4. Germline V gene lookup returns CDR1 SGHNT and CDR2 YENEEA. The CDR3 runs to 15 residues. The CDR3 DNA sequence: TGTGCCAGCAGCTCGCTAGCGGGGAACTACAATGAGCAGTTCTTC. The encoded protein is CASSSLAGNYNEQFF.

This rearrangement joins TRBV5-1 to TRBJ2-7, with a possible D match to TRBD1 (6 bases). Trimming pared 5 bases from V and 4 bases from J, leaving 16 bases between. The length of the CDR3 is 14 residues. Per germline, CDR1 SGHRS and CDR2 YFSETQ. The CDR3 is CASRARDTLYEQYF. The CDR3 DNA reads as TGCGCCAGCAGAGCTAGGGACACCTTATACGAGCAGTACTTC.

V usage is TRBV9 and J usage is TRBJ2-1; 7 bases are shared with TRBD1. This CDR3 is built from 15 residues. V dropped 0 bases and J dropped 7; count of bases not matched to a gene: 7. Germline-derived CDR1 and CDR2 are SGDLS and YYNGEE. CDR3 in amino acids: CASSVDGQAGNEQFF. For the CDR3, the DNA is TGTGCCAGCAGCGTAGATGGACAGGCTGGGAATGAGCAGTTCTTC.

CDR3 DNA: TGTGCCACCAGCACCGACAGGGGGTTGAACGAGCAGTACTTC. Encoded protein: CATSTDRGLNEQYF. J is TRBJ2-7 and V is TRBV15, with TRBD1 identical over 9 bases. Germline CDR1 LNHNV, CDR2 YYDKDF (reference sequence). The CDR3 contains 14 residues. Trimming removed 4 bases from V and 5 bases from J; junction bases left unmatched: 6.

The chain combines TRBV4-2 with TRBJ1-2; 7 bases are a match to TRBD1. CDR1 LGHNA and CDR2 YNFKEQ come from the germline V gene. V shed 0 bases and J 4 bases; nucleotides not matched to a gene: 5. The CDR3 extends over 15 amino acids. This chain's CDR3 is CASSQEARDSYGYTF. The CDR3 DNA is TGTGCCAGCAGCCAAGAGGCCCGGGACAGCTATGGCTACACCTTC.

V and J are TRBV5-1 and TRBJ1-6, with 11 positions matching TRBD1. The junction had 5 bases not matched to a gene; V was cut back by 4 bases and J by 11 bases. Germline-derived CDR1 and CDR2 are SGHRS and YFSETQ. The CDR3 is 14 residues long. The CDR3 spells CASSPGTGGAPLHF. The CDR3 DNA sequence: TGCGCCAGCAGCCCAGGGACAGGGGGGGCACCCCTCCACTTT.

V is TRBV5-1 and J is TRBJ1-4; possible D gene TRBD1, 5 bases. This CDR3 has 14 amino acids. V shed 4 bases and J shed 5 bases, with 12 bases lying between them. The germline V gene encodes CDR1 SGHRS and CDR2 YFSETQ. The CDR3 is CASSPGRPNEKLFF. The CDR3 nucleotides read TGCGCCAGCAGCCCAGGGCGCCCCAATGAAAAACTGTTTTTT.

For the CDR3, the DNA is TGTGCCAGCAGTTTATCGTGGGACAGGGTAACGACCCAGTACTTC. It encodes CASSLSWDRVTTQYF. This chain connects TRBV27 to TRBJ2-5; 9 bases are a match to TRBD1. V was clipped by 0 bases and J by 7 bases; unmatched bases: 6. Germline V gene lookup returns CDR1 MNHEY and CDR2 SMNVEV (reference sequence). The CDR3 is 15 amino acids.

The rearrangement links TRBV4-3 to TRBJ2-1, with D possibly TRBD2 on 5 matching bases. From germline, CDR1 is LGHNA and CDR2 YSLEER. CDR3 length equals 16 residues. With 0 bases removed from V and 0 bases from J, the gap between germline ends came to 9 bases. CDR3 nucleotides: TGCGCCAGCAGCCAAGATGAGAGGGCCTCCTACAATGAGCAGTTCTTC. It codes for CASSQDERASYNEQFF.

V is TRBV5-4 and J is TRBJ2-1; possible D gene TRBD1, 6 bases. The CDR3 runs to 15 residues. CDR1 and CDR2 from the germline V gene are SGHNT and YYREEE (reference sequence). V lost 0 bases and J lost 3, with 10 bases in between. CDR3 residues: CASSLVGQLYNEQFF. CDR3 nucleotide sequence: TGTGCCAGCAGCTTGGTAGGACAGCTCTACAATGAGCAGTTCTTC.

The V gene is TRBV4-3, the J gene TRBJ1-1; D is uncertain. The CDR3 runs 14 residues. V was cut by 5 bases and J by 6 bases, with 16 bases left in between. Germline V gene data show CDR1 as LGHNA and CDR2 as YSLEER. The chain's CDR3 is CASSARVDQPEAFF. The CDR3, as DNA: TGCGCCAGCAGCGCCCGGGTCGACCAGCCTGAAGCTTTCTTT.

CDR3 protein: CASSLAQGQSAADTQYF. The CDR3 DNA reads TGTGCCAGCAGCTTAGCGCAGGGACAATCCGCGGCAGATACGCAGTATTTT. The chain is built from TRBV7-8 and TRBJ2-3; a weak D match, TRBD1 (6 bases). Trimming cost V 0 bases and J 4 bases, with 17 bases left between them. Germline V gene data show CDR1 as SGHVS and CDR2 as FQNEAQ. The CDR3 consists of 17 residues.

The CDR3 DNA follows: TGTGCCAGCTCACCAAGTAACCGCTACAGGGCGCGAGAGACCCAGTACTTC. This translates into CASSPSNRYRARETQYF. This chain joins TRBV18 and TRBJ2-5, with D maybe TRBD1 (6 bases). CDR3 length equals 17 residues. Germline V gene lookup returns CDR1 KGHSH and CDR2 LQKENI. Trimming cost V 2 bases and J 4 bases, with 20 bases left between them. Supplemented by reference TRBV18 and TRBJ2-5, the full variable domain reads NAGVMQNPRHLVRRRGQEARLRCSPMKGHSHVYWYRQLPEEGLKFMVYLQKENIIDESGMPKERFSAEFPKEGPSILRIQQVVRGDSAAYFCASSPSNRYRARETQYFGPGTRLLVL.

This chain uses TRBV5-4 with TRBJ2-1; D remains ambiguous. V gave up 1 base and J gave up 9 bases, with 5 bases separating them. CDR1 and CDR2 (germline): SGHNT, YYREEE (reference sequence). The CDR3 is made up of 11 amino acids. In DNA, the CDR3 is TGTGCCAGCAGCTTGTCGAGTGAGCAGTTCTTC. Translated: CASSLSSEQFF.

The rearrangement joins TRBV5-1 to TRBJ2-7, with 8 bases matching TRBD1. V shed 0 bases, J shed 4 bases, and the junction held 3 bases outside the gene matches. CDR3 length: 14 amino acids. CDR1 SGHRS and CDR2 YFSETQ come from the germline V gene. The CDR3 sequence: CASSLGGQEYEQYF. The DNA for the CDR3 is TGCGCCAGCAGCTTGGGGGGACAGGAATACGAGCAGTACTTC.

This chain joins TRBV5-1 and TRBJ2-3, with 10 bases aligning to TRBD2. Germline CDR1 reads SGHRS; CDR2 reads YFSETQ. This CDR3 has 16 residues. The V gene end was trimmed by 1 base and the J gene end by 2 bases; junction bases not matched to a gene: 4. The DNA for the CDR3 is TGCGCCAGCAGCTTGTTAGCGGGGGGCGACACAGATACGCAGTATTTT. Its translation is CASSLLAGGDTDTQYF.

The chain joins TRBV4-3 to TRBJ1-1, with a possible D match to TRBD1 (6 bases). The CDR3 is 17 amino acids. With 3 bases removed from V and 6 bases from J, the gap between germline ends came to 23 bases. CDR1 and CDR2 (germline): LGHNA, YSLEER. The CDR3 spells CASSQTRDTSFYAEAFF. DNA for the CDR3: TGCGCCAGCAGCCAGACACGGGACACTTCCTTTTACGCTGAAGCTTTCTTT.

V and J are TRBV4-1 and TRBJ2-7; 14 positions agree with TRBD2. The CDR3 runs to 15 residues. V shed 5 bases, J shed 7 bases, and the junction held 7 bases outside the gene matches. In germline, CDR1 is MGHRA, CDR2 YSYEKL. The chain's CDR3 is CASSVRLAGGSEQYF. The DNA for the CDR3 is TGCGCCAGCAGCGTAAGACTAGCGGGAGGGAGTGAGCAGTACTTC.

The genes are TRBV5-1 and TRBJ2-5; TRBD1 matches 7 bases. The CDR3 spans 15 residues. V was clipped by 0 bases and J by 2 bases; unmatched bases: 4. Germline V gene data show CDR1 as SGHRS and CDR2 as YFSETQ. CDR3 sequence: CASSLAPQGQETQYF. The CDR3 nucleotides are TGCGCCAGCAGCTTGGCCCCACAGGGGCAAGAGACCCAGTACTTC.

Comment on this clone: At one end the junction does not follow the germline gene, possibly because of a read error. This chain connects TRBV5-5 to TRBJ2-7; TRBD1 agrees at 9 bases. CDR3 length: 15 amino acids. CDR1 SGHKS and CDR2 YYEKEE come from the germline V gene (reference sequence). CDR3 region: CVSSFSSGQGYEQYF. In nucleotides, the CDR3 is TGTGTCAGCAGCTTTTCGTCGGGACAGGGTTACGAGCAGTACTTC.

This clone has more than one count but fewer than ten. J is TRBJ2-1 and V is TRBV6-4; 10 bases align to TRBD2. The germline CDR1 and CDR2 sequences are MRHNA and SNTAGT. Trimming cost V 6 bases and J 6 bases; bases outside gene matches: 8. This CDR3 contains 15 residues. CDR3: CASSELAGSTNEQFF. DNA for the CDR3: TGTGCCAGCAGCGAACTAGCGGGATCCACCAATGAGCAGTTCTTC.

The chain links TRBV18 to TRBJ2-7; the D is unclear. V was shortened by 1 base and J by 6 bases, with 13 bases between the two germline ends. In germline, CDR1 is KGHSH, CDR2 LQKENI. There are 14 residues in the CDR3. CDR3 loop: CASSPQFTVAEQYF. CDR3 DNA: TGTGCCAGCTCACCACAATTCACAGTGGCCGAGCAGTACTTC.

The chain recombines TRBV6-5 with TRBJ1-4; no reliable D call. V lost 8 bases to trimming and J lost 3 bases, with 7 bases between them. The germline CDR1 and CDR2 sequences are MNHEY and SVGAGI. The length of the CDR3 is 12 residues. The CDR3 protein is CASGRSNEKLFF. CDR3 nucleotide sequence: TGTGCCAGCGGTAGATCTAATGAAAAACTGTTTTTT.

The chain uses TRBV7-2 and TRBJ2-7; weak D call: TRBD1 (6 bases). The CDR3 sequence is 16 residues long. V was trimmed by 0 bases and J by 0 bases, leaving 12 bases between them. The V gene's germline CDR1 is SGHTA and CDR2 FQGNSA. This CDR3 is CASSLAPTGYSYEQYF. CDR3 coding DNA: TGTGCCAGCAGCTTAGCCCCCACAGGGTACTCCTACGAGCAGTACTTC.

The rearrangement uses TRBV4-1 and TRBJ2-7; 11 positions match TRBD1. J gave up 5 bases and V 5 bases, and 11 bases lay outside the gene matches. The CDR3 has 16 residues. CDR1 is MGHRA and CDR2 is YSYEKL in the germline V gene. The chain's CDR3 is CASSESGTGGSHEQYF. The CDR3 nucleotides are TGCGCCAGCAGCGAATCCGGGACAGGGGGTTCCCACGAGCAGTACTTC.

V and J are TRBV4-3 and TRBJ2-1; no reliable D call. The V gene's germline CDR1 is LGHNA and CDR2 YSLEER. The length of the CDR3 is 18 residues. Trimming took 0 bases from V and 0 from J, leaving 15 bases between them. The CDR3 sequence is CASSQDGWASSSYNEQFF. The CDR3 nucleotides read TGCGCCAGCAGCCAAGATGGGTGGGCGTCCAGCTCCTACAATGAGCAGTTCTTC.

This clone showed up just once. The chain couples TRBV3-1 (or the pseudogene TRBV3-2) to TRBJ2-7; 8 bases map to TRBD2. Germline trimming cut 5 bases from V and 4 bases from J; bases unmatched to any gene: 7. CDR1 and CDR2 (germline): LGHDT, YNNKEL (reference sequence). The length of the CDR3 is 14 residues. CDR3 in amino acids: CASSMSGSSYEQYF. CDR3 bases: TGTGCCAGCAGCATGAGCGGGAGTTCGTACGAGCAGTACTTC.

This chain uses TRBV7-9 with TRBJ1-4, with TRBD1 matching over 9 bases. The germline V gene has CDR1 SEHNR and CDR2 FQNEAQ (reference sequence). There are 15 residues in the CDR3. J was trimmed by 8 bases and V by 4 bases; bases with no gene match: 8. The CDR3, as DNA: TGTGCCAGCAGCTCGGGACAGGGAGGACGGGAAAAACTGTTTTTT. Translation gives CASSSGQGGREKLFF.

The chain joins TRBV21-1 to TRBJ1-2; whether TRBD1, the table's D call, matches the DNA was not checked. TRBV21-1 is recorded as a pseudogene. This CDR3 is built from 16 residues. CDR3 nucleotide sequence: TGTGCCAGCAGCAAAGCGCTCGGCAGGGAAGTTTATGGCTACACCTTC. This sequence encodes CASSKALGREVYGYTF.

CDR3 in DNA: TGTGCCAGCAGCTTAGGGTTAGCGGGATACGAGCAGTACTTC. Its protein is CASSLGLAGYEQYF. The rearrangement links TRBV11-2 to TRBJ2-7, with 8 bases that match TRBD2. There are 14 residues in the CDR3. The germline V gene encodes CDR1 SGHAT and CDR2 FQNNGV. The V gene end was trimmed by 1 base and the J gene end by 4 bases; junction bases not matched to a gene: 3.

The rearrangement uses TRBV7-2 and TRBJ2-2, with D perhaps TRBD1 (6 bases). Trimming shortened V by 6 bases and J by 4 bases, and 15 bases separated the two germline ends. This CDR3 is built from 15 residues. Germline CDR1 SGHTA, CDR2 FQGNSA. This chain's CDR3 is CASRPTGSGTGELFF. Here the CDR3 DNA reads TGTGCCAGCAGACCAACAGGGTCGGGCACCGGGGAGCTGTTTTTT.

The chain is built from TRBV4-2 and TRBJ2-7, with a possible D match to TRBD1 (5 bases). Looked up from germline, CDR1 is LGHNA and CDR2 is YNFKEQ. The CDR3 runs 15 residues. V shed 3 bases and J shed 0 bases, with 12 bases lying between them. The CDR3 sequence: CASSQLLDTSYEQYF. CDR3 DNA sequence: TGTGCCAGCAGCCAGCTCCTGGACACCTCCTACGAGCAGTACTTC.